This T cell receptor beta chain was recovered during a study of T cell changes during pregnancy in multiple sclerosis. Generated by immunoSEQ multiplex PCR, the TCRdb table keeps only in-frame clones and is missing some. This table has under 70,000 clones, more than 75% appearing once. CDR1 is KGHSH and CDR2 is LQKENI in the germline V gene. Trimming cost V 2 bases and J 5 bases; bases outside gene matches: 5. The CDR3 sequence is 15 residues long. V and J are TRBV18 and TRBJ2-7, with 11 bases aligning to TRBD1. The sample consisted of peripheral blood, taken in the second trimester of pregnancy. This receptor was identified in a female donor with multiple sclerosis, enrolled in a pregnancy study. CDR3 in DNA: TGTGCCAGCTCACCAGGACAGGGGGCAGGTAACGAGCAGTACTTC. Translation: CASSPGQGAGNEQYF.